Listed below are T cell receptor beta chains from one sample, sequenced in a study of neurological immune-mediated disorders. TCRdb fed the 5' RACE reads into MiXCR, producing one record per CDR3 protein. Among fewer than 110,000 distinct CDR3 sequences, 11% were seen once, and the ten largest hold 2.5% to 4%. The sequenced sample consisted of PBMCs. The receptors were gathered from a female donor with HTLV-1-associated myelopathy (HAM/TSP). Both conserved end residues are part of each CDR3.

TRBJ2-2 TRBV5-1 CASSPGMGTGELFF
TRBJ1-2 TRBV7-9 CASSSTDRANGYTF
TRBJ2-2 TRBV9 CASSVGVIGELFF
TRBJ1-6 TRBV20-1 CSARAGGNSPLHF
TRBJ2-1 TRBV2 CASSGTSGEGEQFF
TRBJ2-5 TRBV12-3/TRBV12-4 CASSLPRDRVVQYF
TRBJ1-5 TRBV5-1 CASSLGQGASQPQHF
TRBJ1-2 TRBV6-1 CASSESTNNYGYTF
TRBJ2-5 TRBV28 CASSSLDTVGGPYETQYF
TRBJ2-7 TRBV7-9 CASSSGQFYEQYF
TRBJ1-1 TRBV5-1 CASSLEQGPTEAFF
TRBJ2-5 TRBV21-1 CATCRPYTRARETQYF
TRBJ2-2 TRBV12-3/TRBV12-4 CASSPNYEHTGELFF
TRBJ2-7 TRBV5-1 CASSADRVQYF
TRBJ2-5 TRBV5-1 CASSLAAIGETQYF
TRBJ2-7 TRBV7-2 CASSFVAGLLYEQYF
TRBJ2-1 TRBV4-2 CASSQDQGSSYNEQFF
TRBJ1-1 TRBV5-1 CASSVVRGTEAFF
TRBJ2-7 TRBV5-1 CASYVGPGTGTYEQYF
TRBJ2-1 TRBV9 CASSAGTSGGRSYNEQFF
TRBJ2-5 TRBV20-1 CSAFEPTGAGETQYF
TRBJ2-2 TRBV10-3 CAIEARTNTGELFF
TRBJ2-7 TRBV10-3 CAIRGTSGGSEQYF
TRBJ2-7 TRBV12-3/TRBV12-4 CASSLWGQGSSYEQYF
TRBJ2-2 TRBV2 CASRPERGGTGELFF
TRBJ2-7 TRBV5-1 CASSLGRGGVYEQYF
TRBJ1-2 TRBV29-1 CSERTAYGYTF
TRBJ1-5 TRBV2 CASSRGLSNQPQHF
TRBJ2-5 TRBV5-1 CASSLASGRLEETQYF
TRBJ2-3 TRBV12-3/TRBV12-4 CASSLVGKADTQYF
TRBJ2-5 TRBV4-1 CASSQRDRSVIETQYF
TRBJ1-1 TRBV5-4 CASSFTGGNPEAFF
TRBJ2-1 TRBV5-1 CASSLEPSGFKYEQFF
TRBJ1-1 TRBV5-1 CASSSTDQGVNTEAFF
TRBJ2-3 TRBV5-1 CASSRTLGGAKTDTQYF
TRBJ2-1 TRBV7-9 CASSFTGREQFF
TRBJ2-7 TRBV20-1 CSASAGPPRQYEQYF
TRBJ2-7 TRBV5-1 CASSLTPGTGGSSSYEQYF
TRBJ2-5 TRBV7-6 CASSFSGGGIETQYF
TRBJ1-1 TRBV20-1 CSATPRGRGTTEAFF
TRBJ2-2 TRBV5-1 CASSSTDRGFSGELFF
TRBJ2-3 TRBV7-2 CASSLATGGPTDTQYF
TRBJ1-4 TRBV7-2 CASSFRGPGRSEKLFF
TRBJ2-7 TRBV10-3 CAISVLGGYEQYF
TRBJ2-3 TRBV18 CASSPPRTSTDTQYF